The 25 T cell receptor beta chains given below trace back to one sample, sequenced in a study of cytomegalovirus exposure and HLA in healthy donors. Vbeta (60) and Jbeta (13) primers were used in the PCR. Sequencing used immunoSEQ multiplex PCR; TCRdb keeps in-frame clones, though not all of them. The sample table includes around 190,000 clones. Sequencing used PBMCs. These receptors were collected from a woman aged 25-40 years in good health and CMV-seropositive.

This chain joins TRBV28 and TRBJ1-3; the D gene is possibly TRBD1 (6 bases). V was trimmed by 5 bases and J by 2 bases, leaving 13 bases between them. Germline V gene data show CDR1 as MDHEN and CDR2 as SYDVKM. The CDR3 covers 15 residues. The CDR3: CASSRQVSPGNTIYF. CDR3 bases: TGTGCCAGCAGTAGACAGGTCTCTCCTGGAAACACCATATATTTT.

This sequence joins TRBV14 and TRBJ1-4, with D uncertain. The V and J ends lost 0 bases and 4 bases respectively, with 9 bases between them. The CDR3 contains 15 residues. From germline, CDR1 is SGHDN and CDR2 FVKESK. In nucleotides, the CDR3 is TGTGCCAGCAGCCAAGATGGCCAGAATAATGAAAAACTGTTTTTT. The encoded protein is CASSQDGQNNEKLFF.

The V gene is TRBV25-1, the J gene TRBJ2-1; 7 positions match TRBD2. This CDR3 is built from 18 residues. The J segment lost 2 bases and the V segment lost 3 bases, leaving 13 bases of the junction unmatched. Germline V gene sequence: CDR1 MGHDK, CDR2 SYGVNS. The CDR3 region is CASSETGTTRNPYNEQFF. The CDR3 DNA reads as TGTGCCAGCAGTGAGACCGGGACTACTCGAAATCCCTACAATGAGCAGTTCTTC.

CDR3 in amino acids: CASSQEGTGGRSPLHF. The CDR3 nucleotides read TGCGCCAGCAGCCAAGAAGGGACAGGGGGTCGGTCACCCCTCCACTTT. The chain joins TRBV4-1 to TRBJ1-6; 11 positions match TRBD1. The CDR3 is 16 residues long. Germline values: CDR1 MGHRA, CDR2 YSYEKL. V lost 0 bases, J lost 10 bases, and 5 bases stayed unmatched.

V usage is TRBV5-5 and J usage is TRBJ2-3; D call uncertain. Germline V CDR1 and CDR2: SGHKS, YYEKEE (reference sequence). Trimming removed 3 bases from V and 6 bases from J, with 5 bases in between. This CDR3 has 11 amino acids. The CDR3 DNA reads TGTGCCAGCAGCTCCCAGGATACGCAGTATTTT. Amino acid sequence: CASSSQDTQYF.

The rearrangement uses TRBV5-6 and TRBJ2-1; 8 bases line up with TRBD1. Germline CDR1 SGHDT, CDR2 YYEEEE. The CDR3 is 16 residues long. Losses at the gene ends were 4 bases for V and 2 bases for J; bases not matched to a gene: 8. The CDR3 sequence is CASSQLGTGPYNEQFF. DNA for the CDR3: TGTGCCAGCAGCCAACTAGGGACAGGACCCTACAATGAGCAGTTCTTC. Variable domain in full (rest from reference TRBV5-6 and TRBJ2-1): DAGVTQSPTHLIKTRGQQVTLRCSPKSGHDTVSWYQQALGQGPQFIFQYYEEEERQRGNFPDRFSGHQFPNYSSELNVNALLLGDSALYLCASSQLGTGPYNEQFFGPGTRLTVL.

This chain joins TRBV11-2 and TRBJ1-1; weak D call: TRBD1 (5 bases). Trimming cost V 4 bases and J 7 bases, with 13 bases left between them. CDR1 is SGHAT, CDR2 FQNNGV, per germline. The CDR3 loop spans 13 amino acids. CDR3 sequence (DNA): TGTGCCAGCAGCTACGTCCCGACAGATGAAGCTTTCTTT. Its translation: CASSYVPTDEAFF.

Notes on this clone: Compared with germline, one end of the junction differs, possibly owing to a read error. This chain joins TRBV27 and TRBJ2-7, with 9 bases matching TRBD1. Germline assignment: CDR1 MNHEY and CDR2 SMNVEV (reference sequence). CDR3 length: 14 amino acids. The CDR3 nucleotides are TGTGCCAGCCGGACCTGGGACAGGGATTACGGGCAGTACTTC. Translating it yields CASRTWDRDYGQYF.

The CDR3 spells CASSSGGTEAFF. The CDR3 DNA follows: TGTGCCAGCAGCTCAGGGGGCACTGAAGCTTTCTTT. The chain joins TRBV28 to TRBJ1-1, with 7 bases that match TRBD1. The CDR3 length is 12 residues. The germline CDR1 and CDR2 sequences are MDHEN and SYDVKM. V shed 6 bases, J shed 4 bases, and the junction held 2 bases outside the gene matches.

The rearrangement joins TRBV10-1 to TRBJ2-3, with D possibly being TRBD2 (5 bases). V was trimmed by 4 bases and J by 5 bases, leaving 7 bases between them. Germline values: CDR1 WNHNN, CDR2 SYGVQD (reference sequence). This CDR3 has 12 residues. This CDR3 reads CASSVAGDTQYF. The CDR3 coding sequence is TGCGCCAGCAGTGTGGCGGGAGATACGCAGTATTTT.

DNA of the CDR3: TGTGCCACCCTGGAAGTTCGTGACAGGTTTCGCACAGATACGCAGTATTTT. Protein product: CATLEVRDRFRTDTQYF. This chain uses TRBV28 with TRBJ2-3, with a weak D call TRBD1 (6 bases). With 10 bases removed from V and 1 base from J, the gap between germline ends came to 24 bases. This CDR3 comprises 17 residues. In germline, CDR1 is MDHEN, CDR2 SYDVKM.

This chain links TRBV4-1 with TRBJ1-2, with D uncertain. Germline values: CDR1 MGHRA, CDR2 YSYEKL. The CDR3 totals 14 residues. Trimming pared 0 bases from V and 5 bases from J, leaving 10 bases between. CDR3 sequence reads: CASSQDVTPYGYTF. DNA for the CDR3: TGCGCCAGCAGCCAAGATGTAACTCCATATGGCTACACCTTC.

The chain uses TRBV6-6 and TRBJ2-1; 10 nucleotides line up with TRBD1. This CDR3 has 16 residues. Germline CDR1 MNHNY, CDR2 SVGAGI (reference sequence). Unmatched junction bases numbered 10, after V lost 6 bases and J lost 5 bases. CDR3 protein: CASRAPRDRGHNEQFF. CDR3 bases: TGTGCCAGCAGAGCACCCCGGGACAGGGGACACAATGAGCAGTTCTTC.

The chain employs TRBV15 and TRBJ2-7, with TRBD2 matching over 9 bases. Trimming cost V 1 base and J 2 bases; bases outside gene matches: 6. Germline-derived CDR1 and CDR2 are LNHNV and YYDKDF (reference sequence). There are 16 residues in the CDR3. The CDR3 sequence is CATSRGSLAGTYEQYF. CDR3 bases: TGTGCCACCAGCAGAGGTAGCCTAGCGGGGACCTACGAGCAGTACTTC. Full variable domain (remainder filled in from reference TRBV15 and TRBJ2-7): DAMVIQNPRYQVTQFGKPVTLSCSQTLNHNVMYWYQQKSSQAPKLLFHYYDKDFNNEADTPDNFQSRRPNTSFCFLDIRSPGLGDTAMYLCATSRGSLAGTYEQYFGPGTRLTVT.

V gene TRBV20-1 combines with J gene TRBJ1-2, with D maybe TRBD1 (5 bases). CDR1 is DFQATT, CDR2 SNEGSKA, per germline (reference sequence). The CDR3 is 10 residues long. Trimming shortened V by 6 bases and J by 8 bases, and 10 bases separated the two germline ends. The CDR3 protein is CSAFREGYTF. The CDR3 DNA reads as TGCAGTGCATTCAGGGAAGGCTACACCTTC.

V usage is TRBV4-3 and J usage is TRBJ1-1; weak D call: TRBD1 (6 bases). From germline, CDR1 is LGHNA and CDR2 YSLEER. CDR3 size: 15 residues. Trimming cost V 1 base and J 3 bases, with 12 bases left between them. CDR3 residues: CASSQAPGDDTEAFF. In nucleotides, the CDR3 is TGCGCCAGCAGCCAAGCGCCAGGGGATGACACTGAAGCTTTCTTT.

J is TRBJ2-1 and V is TRBV9; possibly TRBD2 for D (6 bases). Germline CDR1 is SGDLS and CDR2 is YYNGEE. Trimming pared 7 bases from V and 0 bases from J, leaving 11 bases between. The CDR3 covers 14 residues. CDR3 DNA: TGTGCCAGCCGTCCAGCGGGCTCCTACAATGAGCAGTTCTTC. This gives the protein CASRPAGSYNEQFF.

V and J are TRBV5-6 and TRBJ2-2; TRBD2 might be the D (7 bases). The ends were cut back, 1 base at V and 4 bases at J, with 14 bases in the middle. CDR1 and CDR2 from the germline V gene are SGHDT and YYEEEE. The CDR3 has 16 residues. The CDR3 sequence: CASSLRRGRGTGELFF. CDR3 coding DNA: TGTGCCAGCAGCTTGAGGCGGGGGCGCGGCACCGGGGAGCTGTTTTTT.

The chain couples TRBV5-1 to TRBJ1-3; D call uncertain. Trimming left V 4 bases short and J 0 bases short, with 11 bases between. Germline-derived CDR1 and CDR2 are SGHRS and YFSETQ. The CDR3 extends over 15 amino acids. The CDR3, as DNA: TGCGCCAGCAGCCCTGACTCCAGCTCTGGAAACACCATATATTTT. Its protein product is CASSPDSSSGNTIYF. The full variable domain, its missing parts supplied by reference TRBV5-1 and TRBJ1-3, is KAGVTQTPRYLIKTRGQQVTLSCSPISGHRSVSWYQQTPGQGLQFLFEYFSETQRNKGNFPGRFSGRQFSNSRSEMNVSTLELGDSALYLCASSPDSSSGNTIYFGEGSWLTVV.

The gene calls are TRBV11-2 and TRBJ2-7; TRBD1 matches at 7 bases. The CDR3 has 16 residues. Per germline, CDR1 SGHAT and CDR2 FQNNGV. The J segment lost 2 bases and the V segment lost 2 bases, leaving 9 bases of the junction unmatched. For the CDR3, the DNA is TGTGCCAGCAGCTTATGGTCGACAGGGAAGACCTACGAGCAGTACTTC. Residues: CASSLWSTGKTYEQYF.

J is TRBJ2-5 and V is TRBV29-1; 10 bases fit TRBD1. Germline V gene lookup returns CDR1 SQVTM and CDR2 ANQGSEA. This CDR3 has 16 amino acids. The V segment lost 6 bases and the J segment 5 bases; nucleotides outside the gene matches: 15. The CDR3 loop reads CSVLRPTGGAGETQYF. Here the CDR3 DNA reads TGCAGCGTCCTCCGCCCGACAGGGGGCGCAGGGGAGACCCAGTACTTC.

The rearrangement links TRBV18 to TRBJ1-1, with D tentatively TRBD1 (5 bases). This CDR3 has 14 residues. The V gene's germline CDR1 is KGHSH and CDR2 LQKENI. V gave up 3 bases and J gave up 3 bases, with 11 bases separating them. For the CDR3, the DNA is TGTGCCAGCTCACCTTCTCGGGGGGACACTGAAGCTTTCTTT. Translating it yields CASSPSRGDTEAFF.

CDR3 DNA: TGTGCCAGCTCACCCGGAGGGATGTGGACCGGGGAGCTGTTTTTT. Its protein is CASSPGGMWTGELFF. The gene calls are TRBV18 and TRBJ2-2, with D tentatively TRBD2 (6 bases). Germline-derived CDR1 and CDR2 are KGHSH and LQKENI. Trimming shortened V by 3 bases and J by 5 bases, and 13 bases separated the two germline ends. The CDR3 length is 15 residues. The complete variable domain, with remaining parts taken from reference TRBV18 and TRBJ2-2, reads NAGVMQNPRHLVRRRGQEARLRCSPMKGHSHVYWYRQLPEEGLKFMVYLQKENIIDESGMPKERFSAEFPKEGPSILRIQQVVRGDSAAYFCASSPGGMWTGELFFGEGSRLTVL.

V is TRBV5-1 and J is TRBJ2-5; TRBD2 matches 13 bases. This CDR3 contains 16 residues. CDR1 SGHRS and CDR2 YFSETQ come from the germline V gene. V lost 3 bases and J lost 5; bases outside the gene matches: 7. CDR3 residues: CASSSPGLAGIETQYF. In DNA form, the CDR3 reads TGCGCCAGCAGCTCGCCGGGACTAGCGGGAATTGAGACCCAGTACTTC.

The chain has TRBV5-1 and TRBJ2-7; the match to TRBD2 covers 10 bases. The CDR3 runs to 15 residues. CDR1 and CDR2 from the germline V gene are SGHRS and YFSETQ. The V gene end was trimmed by 4 bases and the J gene end by 1 base; junction bases not matched to a gene: 5. CDR3 nucleotides: TGCGCCAGCAGCGCCCTAGCGGGAGCGTCCTACGAGCAGTACTTC. It specifies CASSALAGASYEQYF.